This TCR beta chain was retrieved from a study of cytomegalovirus exposure and HLA in healthy donors. General study points: About 87% or about 30% of the time was how often most TCR beta V segments were productive, according to an earlier analysis. Cytomegalovirus association was listed for 170 or so TCR beta chains.

The PCR used 60 Vbeta and 13 Jbeta primers. Repertoires were generated with immunoSEQ multiplex PCR, while TCRdb's copy carries only in-frame clones and drops some. The table records about 270,000 clones, under 80% of them present only once. This clone was recorded a few times. As yet, its antigen is unknown. Nominally healthy donors were sampled, though unrecorded immune exposures were likely. This CDR3 region has 15 residues. V was clipped by 1 base and J by 5 bases, with 12 bases between them. Germline V CDR1 and CDR2: SGDLS, YYNGEE. V is TRBV9 and J is TRBJ2-2; tentatively, D is TRBD1 (6 bases). Sequences were obtained from PBMCs. The TCR comes from a female donor in good health and CMV-seronegative. For the CDR3, the DNA is TGTGCCAGCAGCGTAATTACCAGGGGTACCGGGGAGCTGTTTTTT. Translating it yields CASSVITRGTGELFF.